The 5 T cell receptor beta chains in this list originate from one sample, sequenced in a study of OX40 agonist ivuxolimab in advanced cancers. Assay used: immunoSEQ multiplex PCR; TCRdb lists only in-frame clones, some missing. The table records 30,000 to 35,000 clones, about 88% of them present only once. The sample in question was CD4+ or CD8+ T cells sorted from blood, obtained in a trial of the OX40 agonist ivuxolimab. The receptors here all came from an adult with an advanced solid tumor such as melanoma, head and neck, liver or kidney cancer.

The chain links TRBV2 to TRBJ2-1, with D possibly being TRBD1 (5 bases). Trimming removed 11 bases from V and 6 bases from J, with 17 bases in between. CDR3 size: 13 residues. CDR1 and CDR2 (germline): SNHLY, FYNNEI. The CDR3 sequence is CAEGAYGSNEQFF. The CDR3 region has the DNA TGTGCCGAAGGGGCCTACGGGTCCAATGAGCAGTTCTTC.

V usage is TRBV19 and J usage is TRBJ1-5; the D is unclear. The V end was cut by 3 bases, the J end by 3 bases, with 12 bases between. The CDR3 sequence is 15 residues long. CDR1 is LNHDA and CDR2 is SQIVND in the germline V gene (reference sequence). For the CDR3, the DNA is TGTGCCAGTAGTATGGAAGGGCAGCTCAATCAGCCCCAGCATTTT. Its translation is CASSMEGQLNQPQHF.

The CDR3 reads CAWSLTSGRDEQYF. In DNA form, the CDR3 reads TGTGCCTGGAGTTTAACTAGCGGGAGGGACGAGCAGTACTTC. V and J are TRBV30 and TRBJ2-7; 13 bases are shared with TRBD2. V dropped 2 bases and J dropped 5; count of bases not matched to a gene: 3. CDR1 and CDR2 (germline): GTSNPN, SVGIG (reference sequence). This CDR3 has 14 residues.

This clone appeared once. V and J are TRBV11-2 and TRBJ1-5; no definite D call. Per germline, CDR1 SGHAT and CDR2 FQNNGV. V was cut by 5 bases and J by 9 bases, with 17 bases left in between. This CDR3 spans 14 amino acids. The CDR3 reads CASSKAGPEWPQHF. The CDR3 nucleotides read TGTGCCAGCAGCAAAGCGGGTCCCGAATGGCCCCAGCATTTT.

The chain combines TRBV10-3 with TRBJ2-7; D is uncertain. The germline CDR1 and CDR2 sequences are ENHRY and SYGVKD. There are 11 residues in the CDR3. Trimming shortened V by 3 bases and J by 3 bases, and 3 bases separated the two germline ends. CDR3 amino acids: CAISDYYEQYF. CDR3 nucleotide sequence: TGTGCCATCAGTGACTACTACGAGCAGTACTTC.